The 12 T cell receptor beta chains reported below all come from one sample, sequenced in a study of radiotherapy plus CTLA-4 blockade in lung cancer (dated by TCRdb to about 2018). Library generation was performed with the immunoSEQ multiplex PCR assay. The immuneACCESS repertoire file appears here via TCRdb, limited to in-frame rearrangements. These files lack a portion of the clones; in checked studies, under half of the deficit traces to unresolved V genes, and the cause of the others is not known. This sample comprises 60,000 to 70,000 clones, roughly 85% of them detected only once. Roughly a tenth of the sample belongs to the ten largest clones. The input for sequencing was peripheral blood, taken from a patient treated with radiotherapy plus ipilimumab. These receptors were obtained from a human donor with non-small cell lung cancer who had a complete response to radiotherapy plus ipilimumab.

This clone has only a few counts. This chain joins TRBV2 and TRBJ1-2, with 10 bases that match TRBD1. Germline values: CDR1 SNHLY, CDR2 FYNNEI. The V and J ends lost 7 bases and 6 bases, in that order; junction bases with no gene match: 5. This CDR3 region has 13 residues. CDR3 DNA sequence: TGTGCCAGCAAAGGACAGGGGGGTAATGGCTACACCTTC. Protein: CASKGQGGNGYTF.

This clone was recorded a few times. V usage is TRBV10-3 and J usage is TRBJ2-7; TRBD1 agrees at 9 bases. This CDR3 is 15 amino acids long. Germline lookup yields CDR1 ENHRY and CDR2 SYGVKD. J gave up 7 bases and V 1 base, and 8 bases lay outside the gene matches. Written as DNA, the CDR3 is TGTGCCATCAGTGAGTTGCCGGGACAGGGTGGGGAGCAGTACGTC. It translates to CAISELPGQGGEQYV.

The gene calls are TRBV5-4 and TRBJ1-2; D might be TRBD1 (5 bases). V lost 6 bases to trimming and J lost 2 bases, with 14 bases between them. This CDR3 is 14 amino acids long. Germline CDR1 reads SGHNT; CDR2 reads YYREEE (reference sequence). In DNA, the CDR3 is TGTGCCAGCACTACGGGGCCGCAGAACTATGGCTACACCTTC. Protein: CASTTGPQNYGYTF.

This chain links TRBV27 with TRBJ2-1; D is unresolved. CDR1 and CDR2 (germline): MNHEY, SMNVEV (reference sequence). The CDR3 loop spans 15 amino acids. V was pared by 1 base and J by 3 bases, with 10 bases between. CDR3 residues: CASSLFSRNYNEQFF. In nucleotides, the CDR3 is TGTGCCAGCAGTTTATTTAGTCGAAACTACAATGAGCAGTTCTTC.

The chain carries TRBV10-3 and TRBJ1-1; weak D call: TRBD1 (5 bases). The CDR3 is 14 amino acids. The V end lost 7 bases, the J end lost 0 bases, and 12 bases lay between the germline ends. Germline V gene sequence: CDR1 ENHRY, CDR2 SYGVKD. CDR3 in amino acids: CAIMEQAMNTEAFF. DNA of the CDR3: TGTGCCATCATGGAACAGGCCATGAACACTGAAGCTTTCTTT.

The CDR3 spells CASSPGDLGYGYTF. CDR3 in DNA: TGTGCCAGCTCACCAGGGGATCTAGGCTATGGCTACACCTTC. The V call is TRBV18, the J call TRBJ1-2; unclear D gene. Looked up from germline, CDR1 is KGHSH and CDR2 is LQKENI. The CDR3 extends over 14 amino acids. Trimming took off 2 bases at V and 4 bases at J, with 11 bases between the two ends.

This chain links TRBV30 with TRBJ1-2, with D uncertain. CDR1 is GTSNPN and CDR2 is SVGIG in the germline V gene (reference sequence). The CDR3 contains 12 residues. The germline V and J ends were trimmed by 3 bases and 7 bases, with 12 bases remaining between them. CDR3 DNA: TGTGCCTGGAGCTCAGCTTTTTCTGGCTACACCTTC. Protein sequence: CAWSSAFSGYTF. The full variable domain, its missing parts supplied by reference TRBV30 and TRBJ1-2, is SQTIHQWPATLVQPVGSPLSLECTVEGTSNPNLYWYRQAAGRGLQLLFYSVGIGQISSEVPQNLSASRPQDRQFILSSKKLLLSDSGFYLCAWSSAFSGYTFGSGTRLTVV.

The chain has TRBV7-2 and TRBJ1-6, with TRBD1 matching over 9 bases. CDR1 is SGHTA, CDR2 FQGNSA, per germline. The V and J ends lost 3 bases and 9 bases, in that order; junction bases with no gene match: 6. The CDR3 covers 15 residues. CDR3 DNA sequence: TGTGCCAGCAGCTTTTCGGGACAGGGAAGTTCACCCCTCCACTTT. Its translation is CASSFSGQGSSPLHF.

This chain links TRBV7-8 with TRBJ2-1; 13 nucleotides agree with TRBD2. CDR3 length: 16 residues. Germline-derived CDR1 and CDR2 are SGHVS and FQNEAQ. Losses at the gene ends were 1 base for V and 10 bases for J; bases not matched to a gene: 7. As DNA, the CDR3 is TGTGCCAGCAGCTTAGTAGGACTAGCGGGAGTTGGAGAGCAGTTCTTC. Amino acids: CASSLVGLAGVGEQFF.

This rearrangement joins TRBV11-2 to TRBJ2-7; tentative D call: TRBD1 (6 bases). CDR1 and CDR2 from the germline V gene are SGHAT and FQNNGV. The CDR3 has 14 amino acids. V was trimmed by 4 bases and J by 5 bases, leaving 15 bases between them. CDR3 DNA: TGTGCCAGCAGCTCCTACAGGGAATTCAACGAGCAGTACTTC. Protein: CASSSYREFNEQYF. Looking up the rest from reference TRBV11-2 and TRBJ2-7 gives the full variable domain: EAGVAQSPRYKIIEKRQSVAFWCNPISGHATLYWYQQILGQGPKLLIQFQNNGVVDDSQLPKDRFSAERLKGVDSTLKIQPAKLEDSAVYLCASSSYREFNEQYFGPGTRLTVT.

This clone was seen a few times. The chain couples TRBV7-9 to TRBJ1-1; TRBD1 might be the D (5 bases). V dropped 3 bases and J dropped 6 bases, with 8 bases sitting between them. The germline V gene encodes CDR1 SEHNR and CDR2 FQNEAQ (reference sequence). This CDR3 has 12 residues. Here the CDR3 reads CASSLGEAEAFF. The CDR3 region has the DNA TGTGCCAGCAGCTTGGGGGAGGCTGAAGCTTTCTTT.

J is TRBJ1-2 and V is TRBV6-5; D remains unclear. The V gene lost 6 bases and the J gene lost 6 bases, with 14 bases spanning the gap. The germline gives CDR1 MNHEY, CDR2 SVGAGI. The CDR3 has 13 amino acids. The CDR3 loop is CASSRGEGDGYTF. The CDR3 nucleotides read TGTGCCAGCAGCCGGGGTGAGGGCGATGGCTACACCTTC.